This TCR beta chain emerged from a study of T cell changes during pregnancy in multiple sclerosis. Clones were read by immunoSEQ multiplex PCR, and TCRdb kept only the in-frame ones, dropping some. The table includes more than 50,000 clones, around 90% detected once. Worth noting for this clone: Other DNA sequences in the sample encode the same CDR3.

Losses at the gene ends were 5 bases for V and 4 bases for J; bases not matched to a gene: 6. Germline lookup yields CDR1 SGHVS and CDR2 FQNEAQ. The CDR3 is made up of 14 amino acids. This TCR came from a female donor in good health, enrolled as a control in a pregnancy study. The sequenced sample was peripheral blood, obtained in the first trimester of pregnancy. This chain uses TRBV7-8 with TRBJ1-1; 8 bases align to TRBD1. CDR3: CASSPGQGPTEAFF. The CDR3 DNA sequence: TGTGCCAGCAGCCCTGGACAGGGCCCCACTGAAGCTTTCTTT.